The clone carrying this TCR beta chain appeared many times. Its antigen remains unidentified. Using RNA template, CDR3s of TCR alpha and beta were amplified with iRepertoire arm-PCR. One-step reverse transcription and amplification started from around 100-400 ng of tissue mRNA or PBMC total RNA. TCRdb reprocessed the multiplex PCR reads with MiXCR, giving one entry per CDR3 protein. Of about 44,000 distinct CDR3 sequences listed, about a fifth are singletons. This entry belongs to a study of glioma-infiltrating T cells. Findings of the study overall: Tissue-blood divergence was below expectation in non-neoplastic patients, above in gliomas.

The CDR3 is 15 amino acids. V gave up 3 bases and J gave up 1 base, with 10 bases separating them. The V gene's germline CDR1 is MDHEN and CDR2 SYDVKM. The sequence was obtained from a human donor with low-grade glioma or glioblastoma, undergoing nonglioma brain surgery, or in good health (not recorded which). Material for sequencing was glioma tissue, nonneoplastic brain tissue, or PBMCs (not recorded which). The chain recombines TRBV28 with TRBJ1-5, with no clear D. The CDR3 bases are TGTGCCAGCAGTTTGCAAGTGGGGAGCAATCAGCCCCAGCATTTT. This gives the protein CASSLQVGSNQPQHF.